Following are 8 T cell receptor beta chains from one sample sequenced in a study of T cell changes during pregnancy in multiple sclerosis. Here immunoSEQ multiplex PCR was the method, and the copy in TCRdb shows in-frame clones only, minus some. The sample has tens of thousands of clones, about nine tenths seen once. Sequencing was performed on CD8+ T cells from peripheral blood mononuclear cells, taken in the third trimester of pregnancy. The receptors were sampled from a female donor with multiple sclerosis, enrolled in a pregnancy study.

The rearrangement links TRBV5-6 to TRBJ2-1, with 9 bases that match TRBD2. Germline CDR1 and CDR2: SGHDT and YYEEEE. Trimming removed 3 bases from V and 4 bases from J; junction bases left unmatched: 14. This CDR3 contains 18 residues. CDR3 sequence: CASSSVARLAGIYNEQFF. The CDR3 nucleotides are TGTGCCAGCAGCTCGGTGGCTCGTCTAGCGGGAATATACAATGAGCAGTTCTTC.

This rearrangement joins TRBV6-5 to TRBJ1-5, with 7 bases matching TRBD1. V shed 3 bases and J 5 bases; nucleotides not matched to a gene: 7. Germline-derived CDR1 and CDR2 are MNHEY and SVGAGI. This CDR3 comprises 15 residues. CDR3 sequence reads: CASSYRWQGDQPQHF. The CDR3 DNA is TGTGCCAGCAGTTATAGGTGGCAGGGGGATCAGCCCCAGCATTTT.

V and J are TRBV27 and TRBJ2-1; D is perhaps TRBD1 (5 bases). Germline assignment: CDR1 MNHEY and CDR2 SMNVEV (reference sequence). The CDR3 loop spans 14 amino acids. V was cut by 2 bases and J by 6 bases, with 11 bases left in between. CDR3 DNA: TGTGCCAGCAGTTTAAGCAGGGCTGGCAATGAGCAGTTCTTC. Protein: CASSLSRAGNEQFF.

For the CDR3, the DNA is TGTGCCAGCAGCTTGGGACTAGCTGAGCAGTTCTTC. It is translated as CASSLGLAEQFF. The chain employs TRBV5-4 and TRBJ2-1; 7 bases line up with TRBD2. The trim removed 0 bases at V and 9 bases at J, leaving 0 bases unmatched. The germline gives CDR1 SGHNT, CDR2 YYREEE (reference sequence). The CDR3 length is 12 residues.

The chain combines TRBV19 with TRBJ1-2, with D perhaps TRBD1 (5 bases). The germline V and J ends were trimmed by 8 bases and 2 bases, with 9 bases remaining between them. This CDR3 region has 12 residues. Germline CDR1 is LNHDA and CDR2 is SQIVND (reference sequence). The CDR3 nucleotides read TGTGCCAGTGAGACAGTAAACTATGGCTACACCTTC. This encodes CASETVNYGYTF.

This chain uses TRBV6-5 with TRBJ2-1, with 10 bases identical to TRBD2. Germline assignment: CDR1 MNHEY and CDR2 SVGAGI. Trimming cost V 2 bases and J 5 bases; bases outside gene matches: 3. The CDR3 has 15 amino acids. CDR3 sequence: CASSYLAGANNEQFF. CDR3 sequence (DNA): TGTGCCAGCAGTTACCTAGCGGGGGCAAACAATGAGCAGTTCTTC.

The CDR3 DNA reads TGCAGCGTTCGAGCGTCCTCAGGGGATGGCTACACCTTC. It is translated as CSVRASSGDGYTF. This chain links TRBV29-1 with TRBJ1-2; possible D gene TRBD1, 6 bases. V was pared by 5 bases and J by 6 bases, with 16 bases between. Germline CDR1 and CDR2: SQVTM and ANQGSEA. The CDR3 extends over 13 amino acids.

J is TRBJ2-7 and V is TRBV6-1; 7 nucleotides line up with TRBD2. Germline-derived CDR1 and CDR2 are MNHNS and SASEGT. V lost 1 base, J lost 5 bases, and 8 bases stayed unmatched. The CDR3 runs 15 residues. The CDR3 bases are TGTGCCAGCAGTGAAGTTGCGGGAGCCCGGCACGAGCAGTACTTC. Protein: CASSEVAGARHEQYF.